This T cell receptor beta chain was documented in a study of radiotherapy plus CTLA-4 blockade in lung cancer. At the level of the study: Among patients, over 15% showed objective responses, and about 31% had disease control. Study observations and caveats: Together with interferon-beta, which increased in serum after radiation, early dynamic changes in blood T cell clones were reportedly the best predictors of response.

Assay used: immunoSEQ multiplex PCR; TCRdb lists only in-frame clones, some missing. The sample lists 65,000 to 90,000 clones, about nine tenths occurring once. The V gene's germline CDR1 is MGHRA and CDR2 YSYEKL. Trimming at V came to 4 bases and at J to 2 bases, leaving 13 bases not matched to a gene. CDR3 length equals 17 residues. A remark on this clone: What it recognizes is unknown.

Ipilimumab CTLA-4 blockade and focal radiation were given to patients with chemo-refractory metastatic non-small-cell lung cancer. The input for sequencing was peripheral blood, taken from a patient treated with radiotherapy plus ipilimumab. The source of this sequence is a human donor with non-small cell lung cancer that progressed on radiotherapy plus ipilimumab. The V call is TRBV4-1, the J call TRBJ2-7; TRBD1 matches at 8 bases. CDR3 amino acids: CASSLVPSGQGPYEQYV. DNA for the CDR3: TGCGCCAGCAGCCTCGTGCCGTCTGGACAGGGTCCCTACGAGCAGTACGTC.